This record looks at one TCR beta chain sequence and its context. Produced via immunoSEQ multiplex PCR; TCRdb's table is partial and in-frame only. Counted here are 15,000 to 20,000 clones, over 60% occurring once; the ten biggest clones make up roughly 15%. The CDR3 is 16 amino acids. Per germline, CDR1 SQVTM and CDR2 ANQGSEA. J was trimmed by 2 bases and V by 4 bases; bases with no gene match: 12. These data belong to a study of PD-1 and CTLA-4 blockade in melanoma. Sequences were derived from CD8+ T cells from peripheral blood, sampled before anti-PD-1 treatment. The receptor comes from a human donor with melanoma. The chain recombines TRBV29-1 with TRBJ2-7; 9 bases line up with TRBD2. CDR3 sequence reads: CSVVSRGREGPYEQYF. CDR3 DNA: TGCAGCGTTGTCTCCCGGGGGCGGGAGGGTCCCTACGAGCAGTACTTC.